This T cell receptor beta chain was profiled in a study of blood T cell repertoires in COVID-19. The germline V gene has CDR1 SEHNR and CDR2 FQNEAQ (reference sequence). V was pared by 5 bases and J by 2 bases, with 10 bases between. This CDR3 region has 14 residues. Per the authors' pipeline: Amplified reference gene primers provided the basis for estimating nucleated cell counts. TCRdb's table, derived via immunoSEQ multiplex PCR, lists solely in-frame clones and lacks some. The DNA was the basis for D and trimming; V, J and clone size are from that table. The sample holds fewer than 80,000 clones; over 75% are singletons and the top ten take 8.5% to 10%.

The V gene is TRBV7-9, the J gene TRBJ1-3; D remains unclear. The sequence came from a human donor in a cohort sampled during active COVID-19. The sample was peripheral blood. As DNA, the CDR3 is TGTGCCAGCAGCCGGGGAACGGCTGGAAACACCATATATTTT. Protein sequence: CASSRGTAGNTIYF.